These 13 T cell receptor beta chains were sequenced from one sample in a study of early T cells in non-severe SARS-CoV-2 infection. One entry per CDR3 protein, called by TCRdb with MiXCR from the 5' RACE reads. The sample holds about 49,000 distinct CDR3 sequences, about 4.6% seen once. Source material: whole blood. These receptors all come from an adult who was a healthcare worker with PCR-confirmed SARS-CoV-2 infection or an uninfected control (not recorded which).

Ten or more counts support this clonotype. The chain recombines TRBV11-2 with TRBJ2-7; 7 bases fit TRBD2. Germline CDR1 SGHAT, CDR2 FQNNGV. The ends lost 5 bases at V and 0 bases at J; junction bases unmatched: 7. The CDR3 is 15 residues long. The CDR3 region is CASSVTGTTSYEQYF. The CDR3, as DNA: TGTGCCAGCAGCGTAACCGGGACTACCTCCTACGAGCAGTACTTC.

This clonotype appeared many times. In DNA form, the CDR3 reads TGCGCCAGCAGCCAAAGGACTAGCGGGTCTTACAATGAGCAGTTCTTC. Protein: CASSQRTSGSYNEQFF. The chain employs TRBV4-3 and TRBJ2-1; 11 bases match TRBD2. The germline V gene encodes CDR1 LGHNA and CDR2 YSLEER. The trim removed 2 bases at V and 4 bases at J, leaving 4 bases unmatched. CDR3 length: 16 amino acids.

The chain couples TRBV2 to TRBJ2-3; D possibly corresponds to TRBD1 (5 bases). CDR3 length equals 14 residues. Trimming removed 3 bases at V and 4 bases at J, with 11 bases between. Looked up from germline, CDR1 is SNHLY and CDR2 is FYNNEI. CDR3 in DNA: TGTGCCAGCAGTGAGTCCCCAGGGCCAGATACGCAGTATTTT. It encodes CASSESPGPDTQYF.

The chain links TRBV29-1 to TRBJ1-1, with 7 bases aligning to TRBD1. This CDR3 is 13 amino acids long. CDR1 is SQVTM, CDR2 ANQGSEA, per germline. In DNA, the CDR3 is TGCAGTTTTGGAACAGGGGATGGCACTGAAGCTTTCTTT. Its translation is CSFGTGDGTEAFF.

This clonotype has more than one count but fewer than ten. The CDR3 here is CASSLASSGEPTDTQYF. CDR3 sequence (DNA): TGCGCCAGCAGCTTGGCCTCTAGCGGGGAGCCCACAGATACGCAGTATTTT. The chain has TRBV5-1 and TRBJ2-3; 9 bases match TRBD2. Germline CDR1 and CDR2: SGHRS and YFSETQ. The ends lost 0 bases at V and 2 bases at J; junction bases unmatched: 7. This CDR3 is 17 amino acids long. The full variable domain, its missing parts supplied by reference TRBV5-1 and TRBJ2-3, is KAGVTQTPRYLIKTRGQQVTLSCSPISGHRSVSWYQQTPGQGLQFLFEYFSETQRNKGNFPGRFSGRQFSNSRSEMNVSTLELGDSALYLCASSLASSGEPTDTQYFGPGTRLTVL.

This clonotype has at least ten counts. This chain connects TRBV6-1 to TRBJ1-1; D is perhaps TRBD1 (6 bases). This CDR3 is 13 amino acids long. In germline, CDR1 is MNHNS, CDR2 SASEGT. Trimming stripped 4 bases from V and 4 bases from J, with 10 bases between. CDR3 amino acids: CASSGGAGTEAFF. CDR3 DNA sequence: TGTGCCAGCAGTGGGGGGGCGGGCACTGAAGCTTTCTTT.

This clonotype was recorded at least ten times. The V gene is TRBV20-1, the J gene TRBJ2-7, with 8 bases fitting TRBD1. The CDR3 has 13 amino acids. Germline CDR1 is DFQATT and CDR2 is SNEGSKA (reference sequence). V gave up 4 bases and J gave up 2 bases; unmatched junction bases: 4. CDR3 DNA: TGCAGTGCTAAGCGGACAGGGCCCTACGAGCAGTACTTC. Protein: CSAKRTGPYEQYF.

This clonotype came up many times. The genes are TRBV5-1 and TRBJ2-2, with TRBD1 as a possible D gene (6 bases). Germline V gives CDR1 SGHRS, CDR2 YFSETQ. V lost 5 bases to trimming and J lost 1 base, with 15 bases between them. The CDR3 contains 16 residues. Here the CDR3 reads CASSEQGQMNTGELFF. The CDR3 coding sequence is TGCGCCAGCAGTGAACAGGGTCAGATGAACACCGGGGAGCTGTTTTTT.

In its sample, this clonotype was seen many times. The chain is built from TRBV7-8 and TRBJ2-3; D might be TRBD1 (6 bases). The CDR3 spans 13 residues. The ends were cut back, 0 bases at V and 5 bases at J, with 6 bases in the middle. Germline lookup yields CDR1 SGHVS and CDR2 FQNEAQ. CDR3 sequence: CASSLAGGDTQYF. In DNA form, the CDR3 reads TGTGCCAGCAGCTTAGCAGGGGGAGATACGCAGTATTTT. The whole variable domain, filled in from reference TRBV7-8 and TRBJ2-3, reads GAGVSQSPRYKVAKRGQDVALRCDPISGHVSLFWYQQALGQGPEFLTYFQNEAQLDKSGLPSDRFFAERPEGSVSTLKIQRTQQEDSAVYLCASSLAGGDTQYFGPGTRLTVL.

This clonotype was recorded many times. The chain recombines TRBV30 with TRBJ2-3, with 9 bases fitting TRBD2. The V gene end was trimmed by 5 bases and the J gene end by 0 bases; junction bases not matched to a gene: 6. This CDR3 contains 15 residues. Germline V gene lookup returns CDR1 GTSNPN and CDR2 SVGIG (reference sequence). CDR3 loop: CAWATSGASTDTQYF. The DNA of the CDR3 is TGTGCCTGGGCGACTAGCGGAGCTAGCACAGATACGCAGTATTTT.

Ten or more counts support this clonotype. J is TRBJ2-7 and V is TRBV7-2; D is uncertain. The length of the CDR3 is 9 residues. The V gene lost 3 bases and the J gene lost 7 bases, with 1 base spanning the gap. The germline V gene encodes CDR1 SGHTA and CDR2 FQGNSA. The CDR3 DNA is TGTGCCAGCAGCTTGGAGCAGTACTTC. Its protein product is CASSLEQYF. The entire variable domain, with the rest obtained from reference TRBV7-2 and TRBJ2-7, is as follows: GAGVSQSPSNKVTEKGKDVELRCDPISGHTALYWYRQSLGQGLEFLIYFQGNSAPDKSGLPSDRFSAERTGGSVSTLTIQRTQQEDSAVYLCASSLEQYFGPGTRLTVT.

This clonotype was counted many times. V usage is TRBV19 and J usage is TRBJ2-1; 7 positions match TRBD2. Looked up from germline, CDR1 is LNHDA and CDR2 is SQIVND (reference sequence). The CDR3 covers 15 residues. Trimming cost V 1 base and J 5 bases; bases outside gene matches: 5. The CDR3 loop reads CASSIGGGLDNEQFF. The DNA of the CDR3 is TGTGCCAGTAGTATAGGGGGGGGTCTCGACAATGAGCAGTTCTTC.

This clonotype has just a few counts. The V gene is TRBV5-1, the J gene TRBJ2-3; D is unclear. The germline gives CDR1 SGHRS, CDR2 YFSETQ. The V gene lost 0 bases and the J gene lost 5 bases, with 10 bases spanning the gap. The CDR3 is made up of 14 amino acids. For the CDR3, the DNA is TGCGCCAGCAGCTTGGACCCTGGGATAGATACGCAGTATTTT. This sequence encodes CASSLDPGIDTQYF.